Listed below are T cell receptor beta chains from one sample, sequenced in a study of OX40 agonist ivuxolimab in advanced cancers. Repertoires were generated with immunoSEQ multiplex PCR, while TCRdb's copy carries only in-frame clones and drops some. The repertoire includes about 34,000 clones, roughly 80% of them detected once, and roughly 2.7% sits in the top ten. The sequences come from CD4+ or CD8+ T cells sorted from blood, collected in a trial of the OX40 agonist ivuxolimab. Every receptor here comes from an adult with an advanced solid tumor such as melanoma, head and neck, liver or kidney cancer. Each CDR3 is given with its conserved first and last residue. A D gene is named only where the DNA matches it firmly. Some rows have no size entry. The others give once, few or many, or a class for an expanded clone.

V	size	J	length	D	DNA	CDR3
TRBV5-5	-	TRBJ1-2	15	-	TGTGCCAGCAGCTTGGAAGGCAGGGTGTCCTATGGCTACACCTTC	CASSLEGRVSYGYTF
TRBV7-9	-	TRBJ1-1	15	-	TGTGCCAGCAGCCTATCCGGGACGCGGAACACTGAAGCTTTCTTT	CASSLSGTRNTEAFF
TRBV7-2	-	TRBJ2-7	13	-	TGTGCCAGCAGCTTAAGGCAGGGTTACGAGCAGTACTTC	CASSLRQGYEQYF
TRBV19	once	TRBJ1-1	11	-	TGTGCCAGTAGGAGGGGTTTCGGAGCTTTCTTT	CASRRGFGAFF
TRBV2	-	TRBJ2-3	14	TRBD2	TGTGCCAGCAGGACCCCAGCGGGAGGAGATACGCAGTATTTT	CASRTPAGGDTQYF
TRBV7-9	-	TRBJ1-2	15	-	TGTGCCAGCGGCCCTTCAGGGGACGGGTACTATGGCTACACCTTC	CASGPSGDGYYGYTF
TRBV10-1	-	TRBJ2-2	12	-	TGCGCCAGCAGTGGGGGAGGTGGGGAGCTGTTTTTT	CASSGGGGELFF
TRBV6-5	-	TRBJ2-1	14	TRBD2	TGTGCCAGCAGTTCGGTAGCGGGGAGGGTTGAGCAGTTCTTC	CASSSVAGRVEQFF
TRBV7-2	-	TRBJ2-5	16	TRBD1	TGTGCCAGCAGCTTAGCAGGGGGCGGGTCGATGGAGACCCAGTACTTC	CASSLAGGGSMETQYF
TRBV11-3	-	TRBJ2-4	13	TRBD1	TGTGCCAGCAGCTCAGGGGGCCGGGGCATTCAGTACTTC	CASSSGGRGIQYF
TRBV4-3	few	TRBJ1-5	16	-	TGCGCCAGCAGCCAAGATCGGTCGGCGGTCACGAGGCCCCAGCATTTT	CASSQDRSAVTRPQHF
TRBV19	-	TRBJ2-7	13	-	TGTGCCAGTAGTACCGTCCTCCGTAACGAGCAGTACTTC	CASSTVLRNEQYF
TRBV5-8	once	TRBJ1-2	12	-	TGTGCCAGCAGCTTCCAGGGAAGTGGCTACACCTTC	CASSFQGSGYTF
TRBV19	-	TRBJ1-5	14	-	TGTGCCAGTATAGGTTCCACTTTGAATCAGCCCCAGCATTTT	CASIGSTLNQPQHF
TRBV11-3	once	TRBJ1-5	17	-	TGTGCCAGCAGCTTAGTGTGCCGAAAAAACAAAAATCAGCCCCAGCATTTT	CASSLVCRKNKNQPQHF
TRBV7-2	-	TRBJ2-1	15	TRBD2	TGTGCCAGCAGCCCTATCTCTAGCGGATACAATGAGCAGTTCTTC	CASSPISSGYNEQFF
TRBV28	-	TRBJ1-2	12	-	TGTGCCAGCAGTGGCGAGGGCTATGGCTACACCTTC	CASSGEGYGYTF
TRBV9	-	TRBJ1-1	12	-	TGTGCCAGCAGCGTAGGAGACACTGAAGCTTTCTTT	CASSVGDTEAFF
TRBV19	medium-sized	TRBJ2-7	14	-	TGTGCCAGTAGTGCGTCGGGGCAGGGGCCGGAGCAGTACTTC	CASSASGQGPEQYF
TRBV5-1	-	TRBJ2-3	16	TRBD2	TGCGCCAGCAGCTTGGCTAGCGGGGTCGTTACAGATACGCAGTATTTT	CASSLASGVVTDTQYF
TRBV7-2	few	TRBJ1-6	13	TRBD1	TGTGCCAGCAGCCTTGACAGGGTTTCACCCCTCCACTTT	CASSLDRVSPLHF
TRBV7-2	-	TRBJ2-7	15	-	TGTGCCAGCAGGACCGGGACTTACCCTCCCTACGAGCAGTACTTC	CASRTGTYPPYEQYF
TRBV30	-	TRBJ2-1	12	TRBD1	TGTGCCTCGCCAAGACAGGGCATGGAGCAGTTCTTC	CASPRQGMEQFF
TRBV5-6	-	TRBJ2-5	16	-	TGTGCCAGCAGCTTGGTTGGGCAGGGAGACTTAGAGACCCAGTACTTC	CASSLVGQGDLETQYF
TRBV4-3	-	TRBJ2-3	13	-	TGCGCCAGCAGCCAAGTAGGAACAGATACGCAGTATTTT	CASSQVGTDTQYF
TRBV11-1	-	TRBJ2-7	14	-	TGTGCCAGCAGCTTTACTGCCTGGTCGGACGAGCAGTACTTC	CASSFTAWSDEQYF
TRBV18	-	TRBJ1-5	13	TRBD1	TGTGCCAGCTCAATTGACAGGGATCAGCCCCAGCATTTT	CASSIDRDQPQHF
TRBV28	-	TRBJ2-3	14	-	TGTGCCAGCAGTACAACAGCGGGCGTAGATACGCAGTATTTT	CASSTTAGVDTQYF
TRBV11-2	-	TRBJ2-5	17	TRBD1	TGTGCCAGCAGCTTAGGGTTGCAGGGGGCGCGGACTGAGACCCAGTACTTC	CASSLGLQGARTETQYF